The 23 T cell receptor beta chains given below trace back to one sample, sequenced in a study of blood T cell repertoires in COVID-19. The assay was immunoSEQ multiplex PCR, and TCRdb's table has in-frame clones only and misses some. The sample includes 300,000 to 350,000 clones, about 83% seen only once; the top ten take 3%. Sample: peripheral blood. These receptors were taken from a man aged 25-40 years with active or convalescent COVID-19.

This sequence joins TRBV6-5 and TRBJ1-2, with 9 bases that match TRBD1. J was trimmed by 4 bases and V by 6 bases; bases with no gene match: 3. Germline loops: CDR1 MNHEY, CDR2 SVGAGI. The CDR3 has 13 residues. Written as DNA, the CDR3 is TGTGCCAGCAGGGGGACAGGGACCTATGGCTACACCTTC. Protein: CASRGTGTYGYTF.

The chain couples TRBV5-1 to TRBJ1-1; D uncertain. V lost 4 bases, J lost 0 bases, and 13 bases lay in between. This CDR3 contains 15 residues. Germline V gene data show CDR1 as SGHRS and CDR2 as YFSETQ. The CDR3 DNA is TGCGCCAGCAGCCCCAGCGGGAGAATGAACACTGAAGCTTTCTTT. Amino acid sequence: CASSPSGRMNTEAFF.

The chain recombines TRBV28 with TRBJ2-7, with D tentatively TRBD2 (7 bases). The CDR3 contains 14 residues. The germline V gene encodes CDR1 MDHEN and CDR2 SYDVKM. The germline V and J ends were trimmed by 5 bases and 4 bases, with 15 bases remaining between them. The DNA for the CDR3 is TGTGCCAGCAGTCCTTCGGGGGGCGGGTACGAGCAGTACTTC. It yields the protein CASSPSGGGYEQYF.

This chain connects TRBV5-8 to TRBJ2-2, with 10 bases matching TRBD1. CDR3 length: 15 amino acids. The V gene's germline CDR1 is SGHTS and CDR2 YDEGEE. V lost 3 bases to trimming and J lost 7 bases; unmatched junction nucleotides: 6. Here the CDR3 reads CASSSRQGAHGELFF. Here the CDR3 DNA reads TGTGCCAGCAGCTCCAGACAGGGGGCTCACGGGGAGCTGTTTTTT. The full variable domain, in which reference TRBV5-8 and TRBJ2-2 provide the parts outside the CDR3, is EAGVTQSPTHLIKTRGQQATLRCSPISGHTSVYWYQQALGLGLQFLLWYDEGEERNRGNFPPRFSGRQFPNYSSELNVNALELEDSALYLCASSSRQGAHGELFFGEGSRLTVL.

The chain carries TRBV27 and TRBJ1-3; D is possibly TRBD1 (6 bases). The V gene lost 6 bases and the J gene lost 3 bases, with 12 bases spanning the gap. The length of the CDR3 is 14 residues. Germline V gene lookup returns CDR1 MNHEY and CDR2 SMNVEV (reference sequence). Written as DNA, the CDR3 is TGTGCCAGCAGCCACAGGGTCGGTGGAAACACCATATATTTT. It is translated as CASSHRVGGNTIYF.

This clone was seen only once. V usage is TRBV12-3 or TRBV12-4 and J usage is TRBJ1-1; D possibly corresponds to TRBD1 (5 bases). V was trimmed by 4 bases and J by 3 bases, leaving 9 bases between them. The CDR3 contains 13 residues. In nucleotides, the CDR3 is TGTGCCAGCAGTTATCCAGGGTACACTGAAGCTTTCTTT. Translated: CASSYPGYTEAFF.

This chain connects TRBV6-5 to TRBJ1-1; D gene uncertain. Trimming removed 7 bases at V and 5 bases at J, with 14 bases between. The CDR3 sequence is 13 residues long. CDR1 and CDR2 (germline): MNHEY, SVGAGI. Written as DNA, the CDR3 is TGTGCCAGCACCTTAGGCGGCAGTACTGAAGCTTTCTTT. Residues: CASTLGGSTEAFF.

This sequence joins TRBV27 and TRBJ2-1; the D gene is possibly TRBD2 (6 bases). Per germline, CDR1 MNHEY and CDR2 SMNVEV (reference sequence). The V gene lost 1 base and the J gene lost 0 bases, with 10 bases spanning the gap. The CDR3 covers 16 residues. CDR3 nucleotide sequence: TGTGCCAGCAGTTTATTCCCGGGGGTCTCCTACAATGAGCAGTTCTTC. It yields the protein CASSLFPGVSYNEQFF.

The chain has TRBV7-2 and TRBJ1-1; D might be TRBD1 (5 bases). Trimming pared 1 base from V and 6 bases from J, leaving 15 bases between. This CDR3 is built from 15 residues. Germline V gives CDR1 SGHTA, CDR2 FQGNSA. As DNA, the CDR3 is TGTGCCAGCAGCTTAGTATTAGGGGATGGGCCTGAAGCTTTCTTT. It is translated as CASSLVLGDGPEAFF.

This chain connects TRBV29-1 to TRBJ1-1; 7 bases match TRBD1. With 6 bases clipped from V and 0 bases from J, the junction kept 4 bases outside the gene matches. Looked up from germline, CDR1 is SQVTM and CDR2 is ANQGSEA. This CDR3 spans 13 amino acids. The CDR3 spells CSVNRGMNTEAFF. CDR3 coding DNA: TGCAGCGTGAACAGGGGCATGAACACTGAAGCTTTCTTT.

As regards this clone: Other DNA sequences from this sample encode an identical CDR3 as well. The V and J genes are TRBV12-3 or TRBV12-4 and TRBJ2-5; no clear D gene. Trimming pared 6 bases from V and 0 bases from J, leaving 8 bases between. This CDR3 is built from 13 residues. Written as DNA, the CDR3 is TGTGCCAGCAGCCCTGACAACCAAGAGACCCAGTACTTC. This codes for CASSPDNQETQYF.

V and J are TRBV6-6 and TRBJ1-5, with TRBD1 as a possible D gene (6 bases). The V gene's germline CDR1 is MNHNY and CDR2 SVGAGI (reference sequence). The CDR3 totals 13 residues. The V end lost 7 bases, the J end lost 6 bases, and 13 bases lay between the germline ends. DNA for the CDR3: TGTGCCAGCAAGGGGGGGGAGGTTCAGCCCCAGCATTTT. This sequence encodes CASKGGEVQPQHF.

V and J are TRBV5-6 and TRBJ2-1; D might be TRBD2 (6 bases). The CDR3 contains 15 residues. Germline V gene data show CDR1 as SGHDT and CDR2 as YYEEEE. Trimming took off 4 bases at V and 7 bases at J, with 18 bases between the two ends. The CDR3 protein is CASSLVLAGRNEQFF. The DNA of the CDR3 is TGTGCCAGCAGCCTAGTGCTGGCAGGGAGGAATGAGCAGTTCTTC.

In this sample, this clone turned up a few times. The gene calls are TRBV11-3 and TRBJ2-3; D gene uncertain. V was pared by 3 bases and J by 1 base, with 11 bases between. CDR1 SGHNT and CDR2 YENEEA come from the germline V gene. This CDR3 comprises 15 residues. The CDR3 spells CASSFDLGGTDTQYF. In DNA, the CDR3 is TGTGCCAGCAGCTTTGACCTAGGCGGCACAGATACGCAGTATTTT.

This clone was detected once. This chain connects TRBV7-2 to TRBJ2-6; 8 positions agree with TRBD1. CDR3 length equals 17 residues. Trimming at V came to 4 bases and at J to 0 bases, leaving 5 bases not matched to a gene. Germline V gene data show CDR1 as SGHTA and CDR2 as FQGNSA. The CDR3 DNA is TGTGCCAGCAGCTCGACAGGGGCCCACTCTGGGGCCAACGTCCTGACTTTC. Protein: CASSSTGAHSGANVLTF.

The chain has TRBV18 and TRBJ1-1, with D unresolved. This CDR3 has 12 residues. The germline V gene encodes CDR1 KGHSH and CDR2 LQKENI. With 3 bases removed from V and 2 bases from J, the gap between germline ends came to 4 bases. The CDR3 is CASSPTNTEAFF. CDR3 coding DNA: TGTGCCAGCTCACCTACTAACACTGAAGCTTTCTTT.

The chain links TRBV6-2 or TRBV6-3 to TRBJ2-1; 7 nucleotides match TRBD2. Germline V lookup: CDR1 MNHEY, CDR2 SVGEGT. The CDR3 totals 20 residues. The ends lost 5 bases at V and 0 bases at J; junction bases unmatched: 19. The CDR3 loop is CASSSGREPTGGSSYNEQFF. The CDR3 DNA is TGTGCCAGCAGTAGCGGTCGGGAGCCAACGGGGGGAAGCTCCTACAATGAGCAGTTCTTC.

The V and J genes are TRBV21-1 and TRBJ2-7; the table assigns TRBD1, which was not confirmed against the DNA. TRBV21-1 constitutes a pseudogene. The CDR3 runs to 19 residues. CDR3 residues: CASSKRPHIRGSGLYEQYF. Here the CDR3 DNA reads TGTGCCAGCAGCAAAAGGCCTCATATCAGGGGTTCCGGCTTGTACGAGCAGTACTTC.

This clone was seen once. V and J are TRBV6-5 and TRBJ1-4; D is unclear. Trimming shortened V by 6 bases and J by 0 bases, and 11 bases separated the two germline ends. The CDR3 has 15 amino acids. Germline CDR1 and CDR2: MNHEY and SVGAGI. CDR3 residues: CASSLGRATNEKLFF. CDR3 sequence (DNA): TGTGCCAGCAGCTTAGGGCGGGCAACTAATGAAAAACTGTTTTTT.

The chain has TRBV13 and TRBJ2-1, with 12 bases matching TRBD2. V dropped 7 bases and J dropped 10; count of bases not matched to a gene: 8. Germline V gene data show CDR1 as PRHDT and CDR2 as FYEKMQ (reference sequence). CDR3 length: 14 residues. The CDR3 coding sequence is TGTGCCAGCACCTCTAGCGGGAGGGCCCCGGAGCAGTTCTTC. As protein: CASTSSGRAPEQFF. The full variable domain, completed using reference TRBV13 and TRBJ2-1, is AAGVIQSPRHLIKEKRETATLKCYPIPRHDTVYWYQQGPGQDPQFLISFYEKMQSDKGSIPDRFSAQQFSDYHSELNMSSLELGDSALYFCASTSSGRAPEQFFGPGTRLTVL.

The rearrangement uses TRBV15 and TRBJ1-5; 7 nucleotides align to TRBD1. V was clipped by 0 bases and J by 16 bases; unmatched bases: 9. CDR3 size: 13 residues. In germline, CDR1 is LNHNV, CDR2 YYDKDF (reference sequence). This CDR3 reads CATSRDQGDRVHF. The CDR3 DNA is TGTGCCACCAGCAGAGATCAAGGTGACAGGGTCCATTTT.

This rearrangement joins TRBV28 to TRBJ1-4, with D possibly being TRBD1 (6 bases). The CDR3 contains 13 residues. Germline V gene sequence: CDR1 MDHEN, CDR2 SYDVKM. V dropped 11 bases and J dropped 8 bases, with 18 bases sitting between them. CDR3 bases: TGTGCCGGAGGGGGGGGCGAAGGGGAAAAACTGTTTTTT. The encoded protein is CAGGGGEGEKLFF.

The V gene is TRBV27, the J gene TRBJ2-1, with 10 bases lining up with TRBD2. CDR1 is MNHEY, CDR2 SMNVEV, per germline (reference sequence). After removal of 3 bases from V and 14 bases from J, the junction contained 13 bases not matched to a gene. The CDR3 extends over 15 amino acids. The CDR3 reads CASSFRTSGPSREFF. CDR3 DNA: TGTGCCAGCAGTTTTAGGACTAGCGGACCCTCAAGGGAGTTCTTC.